Following are 6 T cell receptor beta chains from one sample sequenced in a study of cytomegalovirus exposure and HLA in healthy donors. Measured with immunoSEQ multiplex PCR; TCRdb has only the in-frame clones, and not every one. This table has roughly 130,000 clones, roughly 89% appearing once. The source material was PBMCs. The receptor source for this set is a man younger than 45 in good health and CMV-seronegative.

This sequence joins TRBV28 and TRBJ1-5, with D perhaps matching TRBD1 (6 bases). Trimming cost V 7 bases and J 9 bases, with 13 bases left between them. CDR3 size: 12 residues. CDR1 is MDHEN and CDR2 is SYDVKM in the germline V gene. The CDR3 reads CASTGGWRPQHF. The DNA for the CDR3 is TGTGCCAGCACGGGGGGCTGGCGGCCCCAGCATTTT.

The rearrangement uses TRBV5-1 and TRBJ1-6, with a weak D call TRBD1 (6 bases). V dropped 4 bases and J dropped 10 bases, with 18 bases sitting between them. Per germline, CDR1 SGHRS and CDR2 YFSETQ. CDR3 size: 15 residues. The CDR3 coding sequence is TGCGCCAGCAGCGAGGGGGATGGCCGAGGGTCACCCCTCCACTTT. Protein sequence: CASSEGDGRGSPLHF.

The chain combines TRBV13 with TRBJ2-2, with D perhaps matching TRBD2 (6 bases). V was cut by 4 bases and J by 2 bases, with 11 bases left in between. The CDR3 covers 15 residues. In germline, CDR1 is PRHDT, CDR2 FYEKMQ (reference sequence). The CDR3 DNA follows: TGTGCCAGCAGCTCCGGGGGACCCAACACCGGGGAGCTGTTTTTT. Protein: CASSSGGPNTGELFF. The full variable domain, with the rest looked up from reference TRBV13 and TRBJ2-2, is AAGVIQSPRHLIKEKRETATLKCYPIPRHDTVYWYQQGPGQDPQFLISFYEKMQSDKGSIPDRFSAQQFSDYHSELNMSSLELGDSALYFCASSSGGPNTGELFFGEGSRLTVL.

J is TRBJ2-1 and V is TRBV7-6, with TRBD1 matching over 9 bases. V lost 5 bases to trimming and J lost 3 bases; unmatched junction nucleotides: 8. This CDR3 is built from 16 residues. The germline CDR1 and CDR2 sequences are SGHVS and FNYEAQ. The CDR3, as DNA: TGTGCCAGCAGCCCCCCGGCGGACAGGGGCTACAATGAGCAGTTCTTC. This translates into CASSPPADRGYNEQFF.

The V call is TRBV7-2, the J call TRBJ2-1; D remains ambiguous. The germline V and J ends were trimmed by 1 base and 0 bases, with 7 bases remaining between them. This CDR3 contains 15 residues. Germline loops: CDR1 SGHTA, CDR2 FQGNSA. CDR3 DNA: TGTGCCAGCAGCTTAGACTGGAGCTCCTACAATGAGCAGTTCTTC. Protein sequence: CASSLDWSSYNEQFF. Complete variable domain (other parts from reference TRBV7-2 and TRBJ2-1): GAGVSQSPSNKVTEKGKDVELRCDPISGHTALYWYRQSLGQGLEFLIYFQGNSAPDKSGLPSDRFSAERTGGSVSTLTIQRTQQEDSAVYLCASSLDWSSYNEQFFGPGTRLTVL.

V is TRBV7-9 and J is TRBJ1-2, with TRBD1 matching over 10 bases. CDR3 length equals 13 residues. Germline assignment: CDR1 SEHNR and CDR2 FQNEAQ (reference sequence). The V and J ends lost 8 bases and 7 bases, in that order; junction bases with no gene match: 7. The CDR3 region has the DNA TGTGCCAGCGGCCTCGACAGGGGGCTTGGCTACACCTTC. Protein product: CASGLDRGLGYTF. Looking up the rest from reference TRBV7-9 and TRBJ1-2 gives the full variable domain: DTGVSQNPRHKITKRGQNVTFRCDPISEHNRLYWYRQTLGQGPEFLTYFQNEAQLEKSRLLSDRFSAERPKGSFSTLEIQRTEQGDSAMYLCASGLDRGLGYTFGSGTRLTVV.